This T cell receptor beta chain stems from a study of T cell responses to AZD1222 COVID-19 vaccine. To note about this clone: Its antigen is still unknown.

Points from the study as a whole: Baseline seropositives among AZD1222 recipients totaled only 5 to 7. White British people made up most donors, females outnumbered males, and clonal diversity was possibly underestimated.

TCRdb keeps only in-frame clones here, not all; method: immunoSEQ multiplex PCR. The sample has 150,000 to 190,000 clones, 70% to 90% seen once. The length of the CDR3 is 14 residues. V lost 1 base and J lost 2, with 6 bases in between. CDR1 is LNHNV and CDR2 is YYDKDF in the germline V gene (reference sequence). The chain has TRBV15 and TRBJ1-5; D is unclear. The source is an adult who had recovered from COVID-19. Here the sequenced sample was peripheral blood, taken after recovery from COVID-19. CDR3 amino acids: CATSRGLGNQPQHF. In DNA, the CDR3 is TGTGCCACCAGCAGAGGGCTCGGCAATCAGCCCCAGCATTTT.